This T cell receptor beta chain was sequenced during a study of tumor and adjacent non-tumor tissue in lung cancer. RNA was extracted from bulk tissue without any cell sorting. Chemotherapy-naive patients with new lung cancer underwent thoracic surgery in China, August–late 2014. This CDR3 has 16 amino acids. With 2 bases removed from V and 4 bases from J, the gap between germline ends came to 15 bases. Germline CDR1 and CDR2: MNHNS and SASEGT. A modified ARM-PCR protocol with three rounds of nested PCR amplified TCRbeta. MiXCR, run by TCRdb on the multiplex PCR reads, gives a single entry per CDR3 protein. Seen here are about 93,000 distinct CDR3 sequences, about 72% observed once, and the top ten hold about 17%. This clonotype was counted many times.

The clonotype was recovered from a man in his sixties with non-small cell lung cancer. Specimen: lung tumor tissue. This sequence joins TRBV6-1 and TRBJ1-3, with D tentatively TRBD1 (5 bases). The CDR3: CASSELNRWQGNTIYF. DNA of the CDR3: TGTGCCAGCAGTGAATTAAACAGGTGGCAAGGAAACACCATATATTTT.